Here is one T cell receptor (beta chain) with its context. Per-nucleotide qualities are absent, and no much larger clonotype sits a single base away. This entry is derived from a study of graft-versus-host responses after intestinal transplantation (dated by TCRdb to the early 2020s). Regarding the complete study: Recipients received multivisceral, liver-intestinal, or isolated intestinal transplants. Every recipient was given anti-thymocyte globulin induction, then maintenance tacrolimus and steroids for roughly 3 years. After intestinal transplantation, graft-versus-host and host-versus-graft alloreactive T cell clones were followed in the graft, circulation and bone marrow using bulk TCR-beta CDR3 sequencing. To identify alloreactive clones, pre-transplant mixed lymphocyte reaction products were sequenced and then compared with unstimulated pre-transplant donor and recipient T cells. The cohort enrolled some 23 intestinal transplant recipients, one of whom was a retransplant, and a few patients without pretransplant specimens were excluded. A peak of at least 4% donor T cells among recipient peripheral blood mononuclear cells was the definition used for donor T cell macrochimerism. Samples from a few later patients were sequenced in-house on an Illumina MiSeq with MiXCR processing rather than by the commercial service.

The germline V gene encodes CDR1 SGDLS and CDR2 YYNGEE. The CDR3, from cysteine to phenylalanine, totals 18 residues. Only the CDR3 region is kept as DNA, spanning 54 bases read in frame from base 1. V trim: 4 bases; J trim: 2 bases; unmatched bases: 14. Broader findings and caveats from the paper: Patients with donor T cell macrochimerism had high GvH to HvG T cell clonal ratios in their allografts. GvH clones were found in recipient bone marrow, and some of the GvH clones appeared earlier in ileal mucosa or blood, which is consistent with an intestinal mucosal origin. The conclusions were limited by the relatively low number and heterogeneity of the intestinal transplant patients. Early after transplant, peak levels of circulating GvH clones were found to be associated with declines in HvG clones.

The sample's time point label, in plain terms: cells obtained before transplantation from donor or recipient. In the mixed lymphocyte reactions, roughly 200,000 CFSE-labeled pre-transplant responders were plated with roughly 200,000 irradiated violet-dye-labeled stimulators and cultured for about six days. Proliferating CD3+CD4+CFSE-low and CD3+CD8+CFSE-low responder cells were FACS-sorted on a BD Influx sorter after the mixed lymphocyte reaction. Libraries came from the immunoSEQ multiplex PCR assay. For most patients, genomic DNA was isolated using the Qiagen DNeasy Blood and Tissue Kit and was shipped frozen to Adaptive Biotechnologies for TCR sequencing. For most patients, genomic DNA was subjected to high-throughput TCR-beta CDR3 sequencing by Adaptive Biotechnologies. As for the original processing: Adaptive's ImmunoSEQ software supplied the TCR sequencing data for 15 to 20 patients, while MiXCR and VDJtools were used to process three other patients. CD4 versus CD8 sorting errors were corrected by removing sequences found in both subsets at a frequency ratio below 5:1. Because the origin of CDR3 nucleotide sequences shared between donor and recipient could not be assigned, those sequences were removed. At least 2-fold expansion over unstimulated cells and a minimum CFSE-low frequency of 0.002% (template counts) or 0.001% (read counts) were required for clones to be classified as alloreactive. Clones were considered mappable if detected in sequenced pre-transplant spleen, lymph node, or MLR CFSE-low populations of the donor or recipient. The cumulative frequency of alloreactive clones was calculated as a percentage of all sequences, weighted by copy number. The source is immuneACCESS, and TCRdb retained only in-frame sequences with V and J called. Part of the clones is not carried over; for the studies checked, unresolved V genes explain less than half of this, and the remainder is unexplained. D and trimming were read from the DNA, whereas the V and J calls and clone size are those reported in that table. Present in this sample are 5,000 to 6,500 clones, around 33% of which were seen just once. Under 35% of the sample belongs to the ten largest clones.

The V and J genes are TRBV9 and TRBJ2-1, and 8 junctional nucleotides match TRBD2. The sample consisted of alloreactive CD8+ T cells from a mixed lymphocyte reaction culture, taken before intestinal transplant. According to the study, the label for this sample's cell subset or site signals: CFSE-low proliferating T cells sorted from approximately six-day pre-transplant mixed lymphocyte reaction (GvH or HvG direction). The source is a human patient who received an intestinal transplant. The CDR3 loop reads CASSPWGAGGVAYNEQFF. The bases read TGTGCCAGCAGCCCCTGGGGGGCGGGAGGAGTGGCCTACAATGAGCAGTTCTTC. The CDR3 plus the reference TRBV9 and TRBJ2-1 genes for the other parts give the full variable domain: DSGVTQTPKHLITATGQRVTLRCSPRSGDLSVYWYQQSLDQGLQFLIQYYNGEERAKGNILERFSAQQFPDLHSELNLSSLELGDSALYFCASSPWGAGGVAYNEQFFGPGTRLTVL.